A single sample gave rise to the 16 T cell receptor beta chains below, sequenced in a study of T cell changes during pregnancy in multiple sclerosis. The table came from immunoSEQ multiplex PCR; TCRdb's copy has only in-frame clones and leaves some out. The sample has 30,000 to 45,000 clones, over 75% seen once. Sequences were derived from CD4+ T cells from peripheral blood mononuclear cells, sampled before pregnancy. These receptors all come from a female donor with multiple sclerosis, enrolled in a pregnancy study.

The chain has TRBV5-4 and TRBJ2-6; tentative D call: TRBD2 (5 bases). Trimming left V 0 bases short and J 1 base short, with 5 bases between. CDR1 and CDR2 (germline): SGHNT, YYREEE (reference sequence). There are 15 residues in the CDR3. CDR3 sequence (DNA): TGTGCCAGCAGCTTGGGAGGGTCTGGGGCCAACGTCCTGACTTTC. Its translation: CASSLGGSGANVLTF. The full variable domain, its missing parts supplied by reference TRBV5-4 and TRBJ2-6, is ETGVTQSPTHLIKTRGQQVTLRCSSQSGHNTVSWYQQALGQGPQFIFQYYREEENGRGNFPPRFSGLQFPNYSSELNVNALELDDSALYLCASSLGGSGANVLTFGAGSRLTVL.

The chain uses TRBV18 and TRBJ1-5, with TRBD1 identical over 10 bases. The CDR3 has 16 amino acids. With V trimmed by 6 bases and J by 5 bases, 10 bases remained unmatched. CDR1 KGHSH and CDR2 LQKENI come from the germline V gene. The DNA for the CDR3 is TGTGCCAGCTCGTTCACGTCGGACAGGGGGTATCAGCCCCAGCATTTT. Translating gives CASSFTSDRGYQPQHF.

This chain connects TRBV2 to TRBJ2-6, with 12 positions matching TRBD1. The ends lost 5 bases at V and 4 bases at J; junction bases unmatched: 15. Germline loops: CDR1 SNHLY, CDR2 FYNNEI. The CDR3 is made up of 20 amino acids. CDR3 bases: TGTGCCAGCAGTCCCTTAGGATTGGGACAGGGGGCGCAAGGGGCCAACGTCCTGACTTTC. It encodes CASSPLGLGQGAQGANVLTF.

V gene TRBV7-9 combines with J gene TRBJ1-2; D gene unclear. Germline V gives CDR1 SEHNR, CDR2 FQNEAQ (reference sequence). V was trimmed by 3 bases and J by 1 base, leaving 12 bases between them. CDR3 length: 15 residues. This chain's CDR3 is CASSLYISDNYGYTF. CDR3 in DNA: TGTGCCAGCAGCTTGTATATTAGTGATAACTATGGCTACACCTTC.

The chain carries TRBV7-9 and TRBJ1-4; D is ambiguous. Germline CDR1 is SEHNR and CDR2 is FQNEAQ (reference sequence). CDR3 length: 15 amino acids. V was cut by 4 bases and J by 8 bases, with 17 bases left in between. CDR3 sequence (DNA): TGTGCCAGCAGCTGGGGAGCTTCGCAGAACGAAAAACTGTTTTTT. It is translated as CASSWGASQNEKLFF.

A single count supports this clone. The chain is built from TRBV19 and TRBJ2-1; TRBD2 is a possible D gene (6 bases). CDR3 length equals 12 residues. With 4 bases removed from V and 7 bases from J, the gap between germline ends came to 8 bases. Germline values: CDR1 LNHDA, CDR2 SQIVND (reference sequence). DNA of the CDR3: TGTGCCAGTAGTACCAGCGGGAATGAGCAGTTCTTC. Translated: CASSTSGNEQFF.

V and J are TRBV29-1 and TRBJ2-7; perhaps TRBD2 as D (5 bases). CDR1 and CDR2 (germline): SQVTM, ANQGSEA. The ends were cut back, 5 bases at V and 4 bases at J, with 15 bases in the middle. The CDR3 extends over 13 amino acids. The CDR3 here is CSVMDPGNYEQYF. CDR3 in DNA: TGCAGCGTTATGGATCCGGGGAATTACGAGCAGTACTTC.

V is TRBV7-3 and J is TRBJ2-5, with TRBD1 matching over 7 bases. The CDR3 covers 14 residues. J was trimmed by 3 bases and V by 0 bases; bases with no gene match: 1. Germline CDR1 and CDR2: SGHTA and FQGTGA. The DNA of the CDR3 is TGTGCCAGCAGCTTAACGGGACAGAAAGAGACCCAGTACTTC. Amino acids: CASSLTGQKETQYF.

The chain combines TRBV28 with TRBJ1-3; weak D call: TRBD1 (5 bases). The CDR3 has 16 amino acids. V shed 6 bases and J shed 7 bases, with 22 bases lying between them. Germline V gives CDR1 MDHEN, CDR2 SYDVKM. Here the CDR3 reads CASSPPGTALGNTIYF. In nucleotides, the CDR3 is TGTGCCAGCAGCCCACCGGGGACTGCCTTAGGGAACACCATATATTTT.

The chain carries TRBV6-5 and TRBJ2-7, with D possibly matching TRBD1 (6 bases). From germline, CDR1 is MNHEY and CDR2 SVGAGI. V lost 6 bases and J lost 4, with 16 bases in between. The CDR3 consists of 14 residues. For the CDR3, the DNA is TGTGCCAGCAGGACAGGTTTTAGGGCGTACGAGCAGTACTTC. It translates to CASRTGFRAYEQYF.

The chain carries TRBV12-5 and TRBJ2-3; 7 nucleotides match TRBD2. The CDR3 runs to 13 residues. Trimming removed 6 bases from V and 7 bases from J; junction bases left unmatched: 7. Per the germline V gene, CDR1 is LGHNT and CDR2 is FRNRAP. The CDR3 spells CASGPREANTQYF. CDR3 coding DNA: TGTGCTAGTGGCCCTCGGGAGGCGAATACGCAGTATTTT.

This chain uses TRBV4-1 with TRBJ2-7, with 7 nucleotides matching TRBD2. The CDR3 runs to 17 residues. V lost 4 bases, J lost 1 base, and 13 bases stayed unmatched. The V gene's germline CDR1 is MGHRA and CDR2 YSYEKL. CDR3 residues: CASSPYTLADISYEQYF. DNA for the CDR3: TGCGCCAGCAGCCCCTATACGCTAGCGGATATATCCTACGAGCAGTACTTC.

The genes are TRBV28 and TRBJ2-7, with 8 bases lining up with TRBD2. V shed 4 bases and J 12 bases; nucleotides not matched to a gene: 17. Per the germline V gene, CDR1 is MDHEN and CDR2 is SYDVKM. The CDR3 contains 15 residues. CDR3 protein: CASSSQAGALTGGYF. CDR3 DNA sequence: TGTGCCAGCAGTTCCCAAGCGGGAGCCCTAACGGGTGGGTACTTC.

This rearrangement joins TRBV6-1 to TRBJ2-3; the match to TRBD2 covers 14 bases. The V gene end was trimmed by 2 bases and the J gene end by 4 bases; junction bases not matched to a gene: 5. Germline V gives CDR1 MNHNS, CDR2 SASEGT. CDR3 length equals 17 residues. The chain's CDR3 is CASSETWTSGRPDTQYF. The DNA of the CDR3 is TGTGCCAGCAGTGAAACCTGGACTAGCGGGAGGCCAGATACGCAGTATTTT.

About this clone itself: The sample carries other DNA sequences with the same CDR3. The chain uses TRBV19 and TRBJ1-4; TRBD1 aligns across 9 bases. CDR1 and CDR2 (germline): LNHDA, SQIVND (reference sequence). Trimming at V came to 3 bases and at J to 7 bases, leaving 3 bases not matched to a gene. This CDR3 comprises 14 residues. The CDR3 region has the DNA TGTGCCAGTAGTATCGGGACAGGGCCTGAAAAACTGTTTTTT. As protein: CASSIGTGPEKLFF.

V is TRBV5-1 and J is TRBJ2-3; possibly TRBD2 for D (6 bases). The V end lost 0 bases, the J end lost 3 bases, and 14 bases lay between the germline ends. Germline V gene data show CDR1 as SGHRS and CDR2 as YFSETQ. CDR3 length: 16 amino acids. CDR3 DNA: TGCGCCAGCAGCTTGGAAGGCGGCCGGGAGACAGATACGCAGTATTTT. Protein sequence: CASSLEGGRETDTQYF.